This T cell receptor beta chain comes out of a study of blood T cell repertoires in COVID-19. This CDR3 has 17 amino acids. Germline CDR1 is MDHEN and CDR2 is SYDVKM. V was cut by 6 bases and J by 3 bases, with 21 bases left in between. The sample holds one count of this clone. Cohort assignment relied on participant-reported clinical history. Resolution of symptoms, clearance, or two negative PCRs was present in recovered Cohort 3 donors. Clones were sequenced by immunoSEQ multiplex PCR, and TCRdb holds only the in-frame ones, with some missing. Of roughly 520,000 clones listed, around nine tenths are singletons.

This receptor was identified in a woman in her thirties or forties who had recovered from COVID-19. Sequences were obtained from PBMCs or T cells enriched from blood (not recorded which). The rearrangement joins TRBV28 to TRBJ1-3; weak D call: TRBD1 (6 bases). As DNA, the CDR3 is TGTGCCAGCAGAAGGGGGGGGATTGGGACCGATGGAAACACCATATATTTT. The encoded protein is CASRRGGIGTDGNTIYF.